This T cell receptor (beta chain) was documented in a study of cytomegalovirus exposure and HLA in healthy donors. Trimming removed 0 bases from V and 9 bases from J; junction bases left unmatched: 7. Germline V CDR1 and CDR2: GTSNPN, SVGIG (reference sequence). The CDR3 loop spans 13 amino acids. The repertoire was sequenced with immunoSEQ multiplex PCR; TCRdb's copy has only in-frame clones and lacks some. The data show about 120,000 clones, roughly 95% seen once. This clonotype originated in a man in his late teens or twenties in good health and CMV-seronegative. The chain couples TRBV30 to TRBJ2-5; 7 nucleotides agree with TRBD1. The sample consisted of PBMCs. The CDR3 reads CAWSVQEGGSQYF. CDR3 nucleotides: TGTGCCTGGAGTGTACAAGAAGGGGGCTCCCAGTACTTC.